A selection of T cell receptor beta chains follows, all from one sample in a study of blood T cells in healthy people across ages. TCRdb called the 5' RACE reads again in MiXCR, with one record for every CDR3 protein. The sample carries 1.5 million or so distinct CDR3 sequences, about 43% recorded once. The sample was blood. Receptor source: a woman aged 18-29 years in good health. CDR3s include the opening cysteine and the closing phenylalanine or tryptophan. The D gene is left open where the match is weak. Rows may omit the clone size; those that give it use once, few, many or a size class.

J | size | V | D | CDR3 | DNA
TRBJ2-7 | few | TRBV12-3/TRBV12-4 | NA | CASSPRVGTYEQYF | TGTGCCAGCAGTCCCCGCGTAGGAACCTACGAGCAGTACTTC
TRBJ1-1 | NA | TRBV5-1 | NA | CASSLVSPGLREAFF | TGCGCCAGCAGCTTGGTTTCCCCCGGGCTGCGGGAAGCTTTCTTT
TRBJ2-1 | NA | TRBV20-1 | TRBD2 | CSARDSGASGDNEQFF | TGCAGTGCTAGAGATTCAGGGGCTAGCGGGGACAATGAGCAGTTCTTC
TRBJ2-7 | NA | TRBV12-3/TRBV12-4 | NA | CTSSPRHEQYF | TGTACCAGCAGTCCTCGCCACGAGCAGTACTTC
TRBJ2-5 | NA | TRBV7-3 | TRBD2 | CASSERGDQETQYF | TGTGCCAGCAGCGAGCGGGGGGACCAAGAGACCCAGTACTTC
TRBJ2-3 | NA | TRBV20-1 | TRBD2 | CSELRGATDTQYF | TGCAGTGAATTGCGGGGGGCCACAGATACGCAGTATTTT
TRBJ2-7 | few | TRBV4-1 | TRBD2 | CASSQVGTRDEQYF | TGCGCCAGCAGCCAAGTTGGGACTAGGGACGAGCAGTACTTC
TRBJ1-2 | NA | TRBV10-3 | NA | CAISASRGSYGYTF | TGTGCCATCAGTGCCTCGAGGGGTAGCTATGGCTACACCTTC
TRBJ2-3 | few | TRBV7-2 | NA | CASSLGQRRYTQYF | TGTGCCAGCAGCTTAGGTCAGCGTAGGTATACGCAGTATTTT
TRBJ2-7 | NA | TRBV12-3/TRBV12-4 | TRBD2 | CASTLTSGLYEQYF | TGTGCCAGCACCCTGACTAGCGGGCTTTACGAGCAGTACTTC
TRBJ2-7 | few | TRBV7-9 | NA | CASSPDYTSYNEQYF | TGTGCCAGCAGCCCAGACTATACCTCCTACAATGAGCAGTACTTC
TRBJ1-2 | few | TRBV28 | NA | CASNPRARPTNYGYTF | TGTGCCAGCAATCCGAGGGCCAGGCCGACTAACTATGGCTACACCTTC
TRBJ2-5 | few | TRBV12-3/TRBV12-4 | TRBD1 | CASSSDRAETQYF | TGTGCCAGCAGCTCTGACAGGGCAGAGACCCAGTACTTC
TRBJ2-7 | NA | TRBV18 | TRBD1 | CASSPRTGPGSYEQYF | TGTGCCAGCTCACCTCGGACAGGGCCCGGCTCCTACGAGCAGTACTTC
TRBJ2-1 | NA | TRBV4-1 | NA | CASSQFTYNEQFF | TGCGCCAGCAGCCAATTTACTTACAATGAGCAGTTCTTC
TRBJ1-6 | NA | TRBV11-2 | TRBD1 | CASSLRGQDNSPLHF | TGTGCCAGCAGCCTCAGGGGACAGGATAATTCACCCCTCCACTTT
TRBJ1-2 | NA | TRBV6-4 | TRBD1 | CASSPRDRGYYGYTF | TGTGCCAGCAGTCCCCGGGACAGGGGGTACTATGGCTACACCTTC
TRBJ1-2 | NA | TRBV14 | TRBD1 | CASSHLRDRVTYGYTF | TGTGCCAGCAGCCACCTCCGGGACAGGGTAACCTATGGCTACACCTTC
TRBJ2-7 | NA | TRBV29-1 | NA | CSVEDHRGISNEQYF | TGCAGCGTTGAAGATCACAGAGGCATCTCCAATGAGCAGTACTTC
TRBJ2-7 | NA | TRBV7-9 | TRBD1 | CASSSWTGGSYEQYF | TGTGCCAGCAGCTCCTGGACAGGGGGCTCCTACGAGCAGTACTTC
TRBJ2-7 | few | TRBV5-1 | TRBD2 | CASSPPARETDYEQYF | TGCGCCAGCAGCCCCCCCGCGCGGGAGACTGACTACGAGCAGTACTTC
TRBJ2-7 | NA | TRBV12-3/TRBV12-4 | NA | CASSPHGTEDYEQYF | TGTGCCAGCAGTCCACACGGGACGGAGGACTACGAGCAGTACTTC
TRBJ1-2 | few | TRBV6-1 | TRBD1 | CASRDRGGYGYTF | TGTGCCAGCCGAGACAGGGGCGGCTATGGCTACACCTTC
TRBJ2-1 | NA | TRBV6-5 | NA | CASRDRGTEQFF | TGTGCCAGCAGGGACCGGGGGACTGAGCAGTTCTTC
TRBJ1-2 | NA | TRBV5-1 | NA | CASSLELGSRWRNYGYTF | TGCGCCAGCAGCTTGGAATTAGGCAGCCGTTGGAGGAACTATGGCTACACCTTC
TRBJ1-2 | NA | TRBV2 | TRBD1 | CASSETVKGAYGYTF | TGTGCCAGCAGTGAGACAGTTAAGGGGGCCTATGGCTACACCTTC
TRBJ2-7 | NA | TRBV9 | TRBD1 | CASSARTGGHYEQYF | TGTGCCAGCAGCGCACGGACAGGGGGCCACTACGAGCAGTACTTC
TRBJ2-1 | NA | TRBV4-2 | TRBD1 | CASSHWTGDAYNEQFF | TGTGCCAGCAGCCATTGGACAGGGGACGCCTACAATGAGCAGTTCTTC
TRBJ2-1 | many | TRBV11-2 | NA | CASSFKNEQFF | TGTGCCAGCAGCTTCAAGAATGAGCAGTTCTTC
TRBJ1-2 | NA | TRBV27 | NA | CASRGWTNYGYTF | TGTGCCAGTCGTGGGTGGACTAACTATGGCTACACCTTC
TRBJ2-4 | NA | TRBV7-8 | TRBD2 | CASSGGLILDIQYF | TGTGCCAGCAGCGGGGGACTAATCCTGGACATTCAGTACTTC
TRBJ2-2 | few | TRBV5-1 | NA | CASSTQPQGRDTGELFF | TGCGCCAGCAGCACCCAACCACAGGGGAGGGACACCGGGGAGCTGTTTTTT
TRBJ2-5 | NA | TRBV6-6 | TRBD1 | CASSYSLVWTGEETQYF | TGTGCCAGCAGTTACTCGCTTGTATGGACAGGGGAAGAGACCCAGTACTTC
TRBJ2-7 | NA | TRBV7-9 | TRBD1 | CASSLVATGLSHEQYF | TGTGCCAGCAGCTTAGTAGCGACAGGGCTTTCCCACGAGCAGTACTTC
TRBJ2-1 | few | TRBV6-5 | TRBD1 | CASSYQLEGQGINAYNEQFF | TGTGCCAGCAGTTACCAACTCGAGGGACAGGGCATTAACGCCTACAATGAGCAGTTCTTC
TRBJ2-3 | NA | TRBV10-1 | NA | CASSESGLNTDTQYF | TGCGCCAGCAGTGAGTCCGGCCTAAACACAGATACGCAGTATTTT
TRBJ2-2 | few | TRBV25-1 | NA | CASSEYFPGIEGTGELFF | TGTGCCAGCAGTGAATATTTCCCAGGGATCGAGGGCACCGGGGAGCTGTTTTTT
TRBJ1-1 | once | TRBV28 | NA | CASSFWGRNTEAFF | TGTGCCAGCAGTTTTTGGGGCAGGAACACTGAAGCTTTCTTT
TRBJ1-5 | few | TRBV21-1 | NA | CASSRRDRLNQPQHF | TGTGCCAGCAGCAGAAGGGACAGGCTCAATCAGCCCCAGCATTTT
TRBJ1-2 | few | TRBV2 | TRBD1 | CASRTGVYGYTF | TGTGCCAGCAGGACAGGGGTCTATGGCTACACCTTC
TRBJ2-3 | few | TRBV4-1 | NA | CASSQVVSMADTQYF | TGCGCCAGCAGCCAAGTGGTTTCGATGGCAGATACGCAGTATTTT
TRBJ2-5 | many | TRBV4-1 | NA | CASSSKKAVQETQYF | TGCGCCAGCAGCTCAAAGAAGGCAGTCCAAGAGACCCAGTACTTC
TRBJ2-7 | NA | TRBV6-1 | NA | CASSEAPGRTYEQYF | TGTGCCAGCAGTGAAGCCCCCGGCAGGACCTACGAGCAGTACTTC
TRBJ2-3 | NA | TRBV10-3 | NA | CAISEATVSTDTQYF | TGTGCCATCAGTGAGGCGACGGTTAGCACAGATACGCAGTATTTT
TRBJ2-1 | few | TRBV5-1 | TRBD2 | CASSQKSGISYNEQFF | TGCGCCAGCAGCCAAAAGAGCGGGATCTCCTACAATGAGCAGTTCTTC
TRBJ2-3 | few | TRBV20-1 | NA | CSARESGSTDTQYF | TGCAGTGCTAGAGAGAGCGGGAGCACAGATACGCAGTATTTT
TRBJ2-7 | NA | TRBV9 | TRBD2 | CASSVTSGGTYEQYF | TGTGCCAGCAGCGTGACTAGCGGGGGTACCTACGAGCAGTACTTC
TRBJ2-3 | NA | TRBV12-3/TRBV12-4 | NA | CASTQGWGAGTDTQYF | TGTGCCAGCACCCAGGGATGGGGGGCGGGCACAGATACGCAGTATTTT
TRBJ2-1 | NA | TRBV2 | TRBD2 | CASLGGREGRIDEQFF | TGTGCCAGCTTAGGAGGGCGGGAGGGCCGGATCGATGAGCAGTTCTTC
TRBJ2-3 | NA | TRBV6-1 | NA | CASSEGYLDTQYF | TGTGCCAGCAGTGAAGGGTACCTAGATACGCAGTATTTT
TRBJ2-1 | once | TRBV20-1 | NA | CSAFPHERVDEQFF | TGCAGTGCTTTCCCCCATGAAAGGGTCGATGAGCAGTTCTTC
TRBJ2-1 | NA | TRBV20-1 | TRBD1 | CSAPLRDSRSNEQFF | TGCAGTGCTCCCCTCCGGGACAGCCGGTCCAATGAGCAGTTCTTC
TRBJ2-1 | NA | TRBV4-2 | NA | CASSLLSGTTYNEQFF | TGTGCCAGCAGCCTCCTTTCCGGGACAACCTACAATGAGCAGTTCTTC
TRBJ2-7 | few | TRBV6-5 | TRBD1 | CASRVQGSSYEQYF | TGTGCCAGCAGGGTACAGGGGAGCTCCTACGAGCAGTACTTC
TRBJ2-1 | NA | TRBV6-5 | TRBD1 | CASSSRQGATNEQFF | TGTGCCAGCAGCTCAAGACAGGGGGCGACGAATGAGCAGTTCTTC